This paragraph covers one TCR beta chain sequence. Its antigen is currently unknown. TCRdb's table, derived via immunoSEQ multiplex PCR, lists solely in-frame clones and lacks some. Among 23,000 or so clones listed, 79% were seen once. The entry originates in a study of STAT5B mutations in CD4+ large granular lymphocyte leukemia. Study results and limitations: Data were not HLA-matched across samples. Patient CD4-sorted repertoires looked more clonal than healthy CD4+ repertoires, even without putative leukemic clones.

CDR3 length equals 14 residues. Trimming removed 1 base from V and 2 bases from J, with 11 bases in between. The germline gives CDR1 GTSNPN, CDR2 SVGIG (reference sequence). The source of this sequence is a human donor in good health. Source material: CD4+ T cells from blood buffy coats. V gene TRBV30 combines with J gene TRBJ2-5, with D perhaps matching TRBD1 or TRBD2 (5 bases each). The CDR3 nucleotides read TGTGCCTGGAGTGGAGGGGCAGCTCAAGAGACCCAGTACTTC. Translated, it gives CAWSGGAAQETQYF. The entire variable domain, with the rest obtained from reference TRBV30 and TRBJ2-5, is as follows: SQTIHQWPATLVQPVGSPLSLECTVEGTSNPNLYWYRQAAGRGLQLLFYSVGIGQISSEVPQNLSASRPQDRQFILSSKKLLLSDSGFYLCAWSGGAAQETQYFGPGTRLLVL.